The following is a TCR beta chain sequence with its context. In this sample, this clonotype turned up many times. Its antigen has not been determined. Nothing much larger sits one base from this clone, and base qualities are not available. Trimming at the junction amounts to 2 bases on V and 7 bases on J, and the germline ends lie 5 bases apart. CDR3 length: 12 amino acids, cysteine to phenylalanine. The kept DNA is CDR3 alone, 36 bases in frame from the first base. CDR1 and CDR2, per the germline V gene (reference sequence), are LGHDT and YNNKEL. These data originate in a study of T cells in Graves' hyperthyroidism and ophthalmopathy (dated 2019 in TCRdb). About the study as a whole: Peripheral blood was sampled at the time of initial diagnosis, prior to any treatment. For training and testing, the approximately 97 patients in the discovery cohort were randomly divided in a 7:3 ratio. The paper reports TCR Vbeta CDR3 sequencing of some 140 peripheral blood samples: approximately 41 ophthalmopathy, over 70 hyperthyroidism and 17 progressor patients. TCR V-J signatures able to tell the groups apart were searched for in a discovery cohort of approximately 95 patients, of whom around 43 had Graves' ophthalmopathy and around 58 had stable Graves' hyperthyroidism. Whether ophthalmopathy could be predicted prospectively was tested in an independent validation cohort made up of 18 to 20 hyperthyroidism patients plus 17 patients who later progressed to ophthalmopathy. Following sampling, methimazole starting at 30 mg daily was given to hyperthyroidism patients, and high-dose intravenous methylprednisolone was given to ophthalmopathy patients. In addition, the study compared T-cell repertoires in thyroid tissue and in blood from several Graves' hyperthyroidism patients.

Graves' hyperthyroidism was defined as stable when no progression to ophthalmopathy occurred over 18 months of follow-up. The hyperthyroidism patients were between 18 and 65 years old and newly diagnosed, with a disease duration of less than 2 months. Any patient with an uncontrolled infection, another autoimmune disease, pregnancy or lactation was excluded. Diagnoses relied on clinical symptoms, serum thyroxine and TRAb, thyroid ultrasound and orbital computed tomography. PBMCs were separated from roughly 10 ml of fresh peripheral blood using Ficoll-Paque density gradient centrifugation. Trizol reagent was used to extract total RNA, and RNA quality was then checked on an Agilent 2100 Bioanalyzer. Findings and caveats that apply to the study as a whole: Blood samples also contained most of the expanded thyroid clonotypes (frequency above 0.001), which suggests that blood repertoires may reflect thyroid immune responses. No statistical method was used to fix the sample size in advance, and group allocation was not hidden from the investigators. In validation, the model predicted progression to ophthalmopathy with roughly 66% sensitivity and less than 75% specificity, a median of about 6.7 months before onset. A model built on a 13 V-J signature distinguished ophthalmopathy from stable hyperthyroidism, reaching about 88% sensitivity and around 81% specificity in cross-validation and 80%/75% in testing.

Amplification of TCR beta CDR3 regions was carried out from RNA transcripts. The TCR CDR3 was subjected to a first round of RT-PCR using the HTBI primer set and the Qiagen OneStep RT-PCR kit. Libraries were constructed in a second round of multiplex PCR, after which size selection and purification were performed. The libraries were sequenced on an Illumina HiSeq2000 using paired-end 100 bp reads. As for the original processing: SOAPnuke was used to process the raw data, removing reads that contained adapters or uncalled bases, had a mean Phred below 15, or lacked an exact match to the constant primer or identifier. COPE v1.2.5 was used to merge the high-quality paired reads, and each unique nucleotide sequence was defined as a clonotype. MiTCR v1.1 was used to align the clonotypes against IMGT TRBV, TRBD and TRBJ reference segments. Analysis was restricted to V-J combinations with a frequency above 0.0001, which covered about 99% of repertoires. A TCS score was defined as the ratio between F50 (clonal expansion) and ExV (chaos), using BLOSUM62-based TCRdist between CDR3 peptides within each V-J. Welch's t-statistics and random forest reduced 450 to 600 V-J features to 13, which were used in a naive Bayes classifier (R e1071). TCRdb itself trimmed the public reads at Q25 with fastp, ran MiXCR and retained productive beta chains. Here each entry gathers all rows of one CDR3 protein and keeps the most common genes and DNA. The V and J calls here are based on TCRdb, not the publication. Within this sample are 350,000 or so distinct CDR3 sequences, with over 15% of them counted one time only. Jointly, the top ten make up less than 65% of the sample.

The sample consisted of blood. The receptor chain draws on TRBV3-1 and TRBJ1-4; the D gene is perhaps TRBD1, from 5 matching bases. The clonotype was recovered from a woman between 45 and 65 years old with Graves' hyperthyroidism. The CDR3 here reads CASSQQGEKLFF. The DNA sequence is TGTGCCAGCAGCCAACAGGGTGAAAAACTGTTTTTT.